This T cell receptor beta chain was documented in a study of T cells in Graves' hyperthyroidism and ophthalmopathy. Inclusion characteristics of ophthalmopathy patients comprised a Clinical Activity Score of at least 3, a NOSPECS grade of at least 4, and duration under 3 months. An approximately 10 ml volume of fresh peripheral blood provided the PBMCs. Amplification yielded TCR beta CDR3 regions, with RNA transcripts as the source. Primed by the HTBI set, a first-round RT-PCR was run on the TCR CDR3. TCRdb reanalysed the multiplex PCR reads using MiXCR and keeps one entry per CDR3 protein. The data hold about 410,000 distinct CDR3 sequences, with roughly 15% observed a single time. This clonotype has ten or more counts. Its antigen is unknown. General study findings and limits: The model's output predicted ophthalmopathy at a median of around 6.9 months prior to onset. The majority of expanded thyroid clonotypes above 0.001 also appeared in blood.

The CDR3 has 15 residues. V was cut by 2 bases and J by 4 bases, with 13 bases left in between. Germline values: CDR1 SGHRS, CDR2 YFSETQ. The TCR comes from a man younger than 35 with Graves' ophthalmopathy. Sample: blood. The rearrangement joins TRBV5-1 to TRBJ2-1; tentative D call: TRBD1 (5 bases). CDR3 amino acids: CASSLVGPTYNEQFF. The DNA for the CDR3 is TGCGCCAGCAGCTTAGTGGGGCCAACTTACAATGAGCAGTTCTTC.